The clone carrying this TCR beta chain was picked up one time. Repertoires were generated with immunoSEQ multiplex PCR, while TCRdb's copy carries only in-frame clones and drops some. The data contain tens of thousands of clones, more than 90% of them singletons. The CDR3 runs 16 residues. From germline, CDR1 is SGDLS and CDR2 YYNGEE. Trimming took 3 bases from V and 4 from J; bases not matched to a gene: 8. This sample is part of a study of blood T cell repertoires in COVID-19. The wider study: T cells, B-cell-depleted T cells, or PBMCs supplied cDNA or gDNA.

Sequenced input: peripheral blood. The V call is TRBV9, the J call TRBJ1-2, with 11 bases aligning to TRBD1. This receptor was taken from a man aged 50 to 59 with acute or convalescent COVID-19. CDR3: CASSGGQGVQGYGYTF. The CDR3 nucleotides are TGTGCCAGCAGCGGGGGACAGGGGGTTCAGGGCTATGGCTACACCTTC. The complete variable domain, with remaining parts taken from reference TRBV9 and TRBJ1-2, reads DSGVTQTPKHLITATGQRVTLRCSPRSGDLSVYWYQQSLDQGLQFLIQYYNGEERAKGNILERFSAQQFPDLHSELNLSSLELGDSALYFCASSGGQGVQGYGYTFGSGTRLTVV.